Given below is one T cell receptor (beta chain) in context. Its matching antigen is unknown. This sample is drawn from a study of cytomegalovirus exposure and HLA in healthy donors. Looking at the study overall: It was reported in a later analysis that the approximately 110 validation repertoires used the same platform as the roughly 700 first-cohort repertoires.

Deletions cut 2 bases from V and 7 bases from J, with 5 bases between. Germline CDR1 reads SNHLY; CDR2 reads FYNNEI. There are 12 residues in the CDR3. These donors were members of the approximately 110-subject validation cohort, a group separate from the roughly 670-subject first cohort. Findings and caveats of the study: Most TCR sequences were seen very rarely across donors, but some public TCRs occurred in many. The classifier reportedly diagnosed cytomegalovirus status with high specificity and sensitivity.

Sequencing was performed with immunoSEQ multiplex PCR; in TCRdb, only in-frame clones are kept and a portion is missing. This table has under 200,000 clones, 91% appearing once. The sample taken for sequencing was PBMCs. The gene calls are TRBV2 and TRBJ2-2; tentatively, D is TRBD1 (5 bases). This clonotype was obtained from a woman aged 18-30 years in good health and CMV-seropositive. In DNA form, the CDR3 reads TGTGCCAGCAGTGAAAGGGGCGGGGAGCTGTTTTTT. As protein: CASSERGGELFF.